This TCR beta chain was recorded in a study of OX40 agonist ivuxolimab in advanced cancers. V lost 4 bases to trimming and J lost 4 bases, with 12 bases between them. This CDR3 has 13 amino acids. CDR1 and CDR2 from the germline V gene are SGHRS and YFSETQ. Some clones are missing from TCRdb's copy, which holds only in-frame ones; the method was immunoSEQ multiplex PCR. The sample contains about 53,000 clones, about 88% of which appear only once. V usage is TRBV5-1 and J usage is TRBJ2-7, with D possibly matching TRBD2 (6 bases). The material sequenced was CD4+ or CD8+ T cells sorted from blood, taken in a trial of the OX40 agonist ivuxolimab. This receptor was taken from an adult with an advanced solid tumor such as melanoma, head and neck, liver or kidney cancer. CDR3 sequence reads: CASSVGLGYEQYF. For the CDR3, the DNA is TGCGCCAGCAGCGTGGGACTGGGGTACGAGCAGTACTTC.